Presented here are 25 T cell receptor beta chains from one specimen sequenced in a study of shared T cell receptors in the human thymus. Only in-frame clones appear in the TCRdb table, and some are missing; sequencing was by immunoSEQ multiplex PCR. The data contain hundreds of thousands of clones, around 89% of them singletons. This sample also appeared in a second study, on human thymus T cells.

Source material: thymocytes. These receptors were obtained from a boy less than two years old with a congenital heart defect.

This chain joins TRBV6-1 and TRBJ1-1; D may be TRBD1 (5 bases). The ends were cut back, 3 bases at V and 4 bases at J, with 15 bases in the middle. The CDR3 is 15 residues long. Germline CDR1 is MNHNS and CDR2 is SASEGT. In DNA, the CDR3 is TGTGCCAGCAGTGATAAAAACGGGGGGGTCACTGAAGCTTTCTTT. Its protein product is CASSDKNGGVTEAFF.

The rearrangement uses TRBV14 and TRBJ2-1; 7 bases are shared with TRBD2. Germline trimming cut 0 bases from V and 3 bases from J; bases unmatched to any gene: 2. Germline V lookup: CDR1 SGHDN, CDR2 FVKESK. The CDR3 sequence is 15 residues long. CDR3 sequence: CASSQDPSGYNEQFF. The CDR3 nucleotides read TGTGCCAGCAGCCAAGACCCTAGCGGCTACAATGAGCAGTTCTTC.

This clone turned up a few times. This rearrangement joins TRBV4-2 to TRBJ2-6, with a possible D match to TRBD2 (5 bases). Germline CDR1 reads LGHNA; CDR2 reads YNFKEQ. V lost 0 bases and J 0 bases, leaving 6 bases between the germline ends. CDR3 length: 16 amino acids. The CDR3 region has the DNA TGTGCCAGCAGCCAAGACGGGGTCTCTGGGGCCAACGTCCTGACTTTC. It yields the protein CASSQDGVSGANVLTF.

This chain connects TRBV27 to TRBJ1-1; D gene ambiguous. Per the germline V gene, CDR1 is MNHEY and CDR2 is SMNVEV (reference sequence). V was clipped by 0 bases and J by 1 base, with 15 bases between them. The length of the CDR3 is 17 residues. This chain's CDR3 is CASSLSPRGSSNTEAFF. As DNA, the CDR3 is TGTGCCAGCAGTTTATCACCCCGAGGGAGTTCGAACACTGAAGCTTTCTTT.

This chain uses TRBV28 with TRBJ2-1; 8 bases agree with TRBD2. The CDR3 consists of 16 residues. Germline V gives CDR1 MDHEN, CDR2 SYDVKM. V was pared by 6 bases and J by 0 bases, with 7 bases of the junction left unmatched. The CDR3 DNA sequence: TGTGCCAGCAGGGAAACTAGCGGACCCTCCTACAATGAGCAGTTCTTC. Translation: CASRETSGPSYNEQFF.

The chain has TRBV20-1 and TRBJ2-5, with a weak D call TRBD1 (6 bases). Per germline, CDR1 DFQATT and CDR2 SNEGSKA (reference sequence). This CDR3 comprises 10 residues. V gave up 6 bases and J gave up 9 bases, with 11 bases separating them. CDR3 sequence: CSARDMAQYF. The CDR3 DNA reads TGCAGTGCAAGGGACATGGCCCAGTACTTC.

V is TRBV6-1 and J is TRBJ2-5; 7 nucleotides match TRBD1. Germline V gene sequence: CDR1 MNHNS, CDR2 SASEGT. The CDR3 contains 15 residues. The V and J ends lost 5 bases and 2 bases, in that order; junction bases with no gene match: 8. The CDR3 region is CASSSVRGQQETQYF. The CDR3 DNA is TGTGCCAGCAGTTCGGTAAGGGGACAGCAAGAGACCCAGTACTTC.

The gene calls are TRBV9 and TRBJ1-1; tentative D call: TRBD1 (5 bases). CDR1 SGDLS and CDR2 YYNGEE come from the germline V gene. The CDR3 runs to 14 residues. Trimming pared 3 bases from V and 7 bases from J, leaving 16 bases between. The CDR3 DNA sequence: TGTGCCAGCAGCGCGCGGGGGGGGGAGGGTGAAGCTTTCTTT. Residues: CASSARGGEGEAFF.

The CDR3 bases are TGTGCCAGCAGCTTAGAGTGGACAGGGCCCCCGTTGGGCTACACCTTC. Translation gives CASSLEWTGPPLGYTF. J is TRBJ1-2 and V is TRBV7-9; 8 nucleotides match TRBD1. The CDR3 extends over 16 amino acids. Trimming cost V 1 base and J 8 bases; bases outside gene matches: 12. Germline CDR1 reads SEHNR; CDR2 reads FQNEAQ (reference sequence).

This clone was counted only a few times. The J gene is TRBJ2-7, the V gene TRBV7-2; tentatively, D is TRBD2 (6 bases). V shed 5 bases and J shed 2 bases, with 16 bases lying between them. This CDR3 contains 15 residues. CDR1 is SGHTA and CDR2 is FQGNSA in the germline V gene. DNA of the CDR3: TGTGCCAGCAGCCCTCGCGGGACGGGTGCCTACGAGCAGTACTTC. Its protein product is CASSPRGTGAYEQYF.

V usage is TRBV4-3 and J usage is TRBJ2-4, with D maybe TRBD1 (8 bases). Trimming took off 3 bases at V and 8 bases at J, with 17 bases between the two ends. Germline-derived CDR1 and CDR2 are LGHNA and YSLEER. CDR3 length equals 15 residues. CDR3 DNA sequence: TGCGCCAGCAGCCATGGGACAGGAGGGGGGGACATTCAGTACTTC. Residues: CASSHGTGGGDIQYF.

This rearrangement joins TRBV7-8 to TRBJ1-5, with 8 bases fitting TRBD1. The CDR3 contains 19 residues. Per germline, CDR1 SGHVS and CDR2 FQNEAQ. With V trimmed by 1 base and J by 0 bases, 11 bases remained unmatched. The DNA of the CDR3 is TGTGCCAGCAGCTTAGGATGGGGACAGGCCAACTATAGCAATCAGCCCCAGCATTTT. Translation: CASSLGWGQANYSNQPQHF.

The rearrangement joins TRBV6-1 to TRBJ2-3; TRBD1 matches at 11 bases. The germline CDR1 and CDR2 sequences are MNHNS and SASEGT. This CDR3 is 18 amino acids long. V dropped 4 bases and J dropped 0; count of bases not matched to a gene: 9. CDR3 DNA sequence: TGTGCCAGCAGTGCCTGGGACAGGGGGGGACTAAGCACAGATACGCAGTATTTT. Its protein is CASSAWDRGGLSTDTQYF.

This clone was recorded a few times. The genes are TRBV28 and TRBJ2-7, with D maybe TRBD1 (6 bases). Trimming removed 6 bases at V and 0 bases at J, with 15 bases between. Germline lookup yields CDR1 MDHEN and CDR2 SYDVKM. The CDR3 covers 15 residues. The DNA of the CDR3 is TGTGCCAGCAGCCCAAACAGGGAAAGCTCCTACGAGCAGTACTTC. The encoded protein is CASSPNRESSYEQYF.

The chain employs TRBV2 and TRBJ2-2; D is ambiguous. CDR1 and CDR2 from the germline V gene are SNHLY and FYNNEI. The V gene lost 0 bases and the J gene lost 5 bases, with 13 bases spanning the gap. The CDR3 length is 16 residues. The CDR3 sequence is CASSEAQDIPTGELFF. The CDR3 DNA is TGTGCCAGCAGTGAAGCGCAGGATATCCCAACCGGGGAGCTGTTTTTT.

CDR3 nucleotides: TGCGCCAGCAGCTTCGAGGCAGATACTCCCCTGGAGCAGTACTTC. This translates into CASSFEADTPLEQYF. The rearrangement uses TRBV5-1 and TRBJ2-7; D is unresolved. CDR3 size: 15 residues. Trimming pared 2 bases from V and 7 bases from J, leaving 19 bases between. Germline CDR1 and CDR2: SGHRS and YFSETQ.

The chain uses TRBV6-1 and TRBJ2-7; 9 bases match TRBD1. Losses at the gene ends were 2 bases for V and 7 bases for J; bases not matched to a gene: 9. The CDR3 contains 15 residues. Per germline, CDR1 MNHNS and CDR2 SASEGT. The CDR3 protein is CASSESGTGTGEQYF. The CDR3 nucleotides read TGTGCCAGCAGTGAATCCGGGACAGGGACGGGGGAGCAGTACTTC.

This clone was detected only once. The genes are TRBV29-1 and TRBJ2-2; 11 nucleotides match TRBD1. Germline V gives CDR1 SQVTM, CDR2 ANQGSEA. Losses at the gene ends were 7 bases for V and 4 bases for J; bases not matched to a gene: 8. This CDR3 region has 15 residues. The CDR3 reads CSALPGQGGTGELFF. The CDR3 DNA is TGCAGCGCCCTCCCGGGACAGGGGGGCACCGGGGAGCTGTTTTTT.

DNA of the CDR3: TGTGCCAGCTCACCGGAGAGAAGAAACACCGGGGAGCTGTTTTTT. This gives the protein CASSPERRNTGELFF. The chain joins TRBV18 to TRBJ2-2; D is ambiguous. Per the germline V gene, CDR1 is KGHSH and CDR2 is LQKENI. CDR3 length equals 15 residues. V was trimmed by 3 bases and J by 2 bases, leaving 10 bases between them.

The chain is built from TRBV19 and TRBJ2-4; a weak D match, TRBD2 (6 bases). The CDR3 is 16 residues long. Germline lookup yields CDR1 LNHDA and CDR2 SQIVND (reference sequence). V lost 3 bases to trimming and J lost 1 base, with 13 bases between them. The CDR3 nucleotides are TGTGCCAGTAGTATGGGGGGAGAAGGGGCCAAAAACATTCAGTACTTC. This gives the protein CASSMGGEGAKNIQYF.

To note about this clone: Additional DNA sequences in this sample encode the identical CDR3. This rearrangement joins TRBV30 to TRBJ2-7, with 11 positions matching TRBD1. V shed 1 base and J 2 bases; nucleotides not matched to a gene: 1. Germline V gene lookup returns CDR1 GTSNPN and CDR2 SVGIG (reference sequence). The CDR3 extends over 14 amino acids. This chain's CDR3 is CAWSAGQGAYEQYF. Here the CDR3 DNA reads TGTGCCTGGAGTGCGGGACAGGGGGCCTACGAGCAGTACTTC. The entire variable domain, with the rest obtained from reference TRBV30 and TRBJ2-7, is as follows: SQTIHQWPATLVQPVGSPLSLECTVEGTSNPNLYWYRQAAGRGLQLLFYSVGIGQISSEVPQNLSASRPQDRQFILSSKKLLLSDSGFYLCAWSAGQGAYEQYFGPGTRLTVT.

This rearrangement joins TRBV28 to TRBJ2-7, with TRBD1 matching over 8 bases. Germline V gene lookup returns CDR1 MDHEN and CDR2 SYDVKM. The ends lost 10 bases at V and 2 bases at J; junction bases unmatched: 7. The CDR3 is 13 amino acids. Here the CDR3 DNA reads TGTGCCACCTGGACAGGGACGACCTACGAGCAGTACTTC. It translates to CATWTGTTYEQYF.

The count of this clone is one. The rearrangement joins TRBV18 to TRBJ2-2; 8 bases fit TRBD2. V lost 3 bases to trimming and J lost 3 bases; unmatched junction nucleotides: 6. Germline V gene lookup returns CDR1 KGHSH and CDR2 LQKENI. The CDR3 has 16 amino acids. CDR3 loop: CASSPGSGNHTGELFF. The CDR3 DNA sequence: TGTGCCAGCTCACCCGGTAGCGGGAACCACACCGGGGAGCTGTTTTTT.

The J gene is TRBJ2-5, the V gene TRBV5-6; TRBD2 might be the D (5 bases). Germline assignment: CDR1 SGHDT and CDR2 YYEEEE. The CDR3 has 14 amino acids. The V gene lost 4 bases and the J gene lost 9 bases, with 19 bases spanning the gap. The CDR3 here is CASSTHDGMGSQYF. DNA of the CDR3: TGTGCCAGCAGCACCCATGACGGGATGGGGTCCCAGTACTTC.

This rearrangement joins TRBV18 to TRBJ2-1; the match to TRBD1 covers 11 bases. CDR1 and CDR2 (germline): KGHSH, LQKENI. Trimming took 5 bases from V and 12 from J; bases not matched to a gene: 12. The CDR3 is 15 residues long. This chain's CDR3 is CASSARDRGIIVQFF. The CDR3 coding sequence is TGTGCCAGCTCAGCCCGGGACAGGGGGATTATAGTGCAGTTCTTC.